This T cell receptor beta chain was captured by sequencing in a study of T cells in Graves' hyperthyroidism and ophthalmopathy. This clonotype was seen at least ten times. Uncontrolled infection, other autoimmune disease, pregnancy or lactation led to exclusion. The CDR3 runs to 15 residues. Per the germline V gene, CDR1 is LGHDT and CDR2 is YNNKEL (reference sequence). After removal of 1 base from V and 1 base from J, the junction contained 1 base not matched to a gene. What was amplified from RNA transcripts were TCR beta CDR3 regions. First-round RT-PCR with HTBI primers amplified the TCR CDR3 region. In TCRdb, the multiplex PCR reads were re-called with MiXCR into one record per CDR3 protein. The data contain hundreds of thousands of distinct CDR3 sequences, about 17% of them singletons.

Source material: blood. The gene calls are TRBV3-1 and TRBJ2-3; 8 nucleotides match TRBD1. The TCR sequence derives from a woman aged 25-40 years with Graves' hyperthyroidism. The CDR3 spells CASSQGDRRTDTQYF. The CDR3 DNA follows: TGTGCCAGCAGCCAAGGGGACAGGCGCACAGATACGCAGTATTTT.